Shown below are 4 T cell receptor beta chains from a single sample sequenced in a study of blood T cell repertoires in COVID-19. The data were produced by immunoSEQ multiplex PCR, yet TCRdb's version contains in-frame clones alone and is incomplete. The table has 80,000 to 100,000 clones, roughly 70% seen once; the top ten hold 3% to 4.5%. Sequencing was performed on peripheral blood. The receptors were sampled from a man in his 70s with COVID-19, enrolled during active disease.

There are a few counts of this clone. The chain carries TRBV9 and TRBJ1-2, with D possibly matching TRBD1 (6 bases). The germline gives CDR1 SGDLS, CDR2 YYNGEE. The CDR3 has 14 amino acids. Trimming shortened V by 4 bases and J by 1 base, and 11 bases separated the two germline ends. The CDR3 coding sequence is TGTGCCAGCAGCCCCGGACAGCGTAACTATGGCTACACCTTC. Residues: CASSPGQRNYGYTF.

This clone appeared a few times. The chain employs TRBV4-3 and TRBJ2-2; the match to TRBD2 covers 10 bases. V lost 3 bases to trimming and J lost 1 base; unmatched junction nucleotides: 8. The germline V gene encodes CDR1 LGHNA and CDR2 YSLEER. The CDR3 covers 18 residues. Here the CDR3 reads CASSHSLRTSGNTGELFF. CDR3 nucleotides: TGCGCCAGCAGCCATTCACTCCGGACTAGCGGGAACACCGGGGAGCTGTTTTTT.

The chain uses TRBV29-1 and TRBJ2-1; D might be TRBD2 (6 bases). V lost 5 bases and J 3 bases, leaving 11 bases between the germline ends. The length of the CDR3 is 13 residues. Germline V gene data show CDR1 as SQVTM and CDR2 as ANQGSEA. For the CDR3, the DNA is TGCAGCGTTACGGGAGAGAACTACAATGAGCAGTTCTTC. It codes for CSVTGENYNEQFF.

This clone was counted between two and nine times. V and J are TRBV29-1 and TRBJ2-3; 7 nucleotides line up with TRBD2. V shed 2 bases, J shed 1 base, and the junction held 6 bases outside the gene matches. CDR1 and CDR2 from the germline V gene are SQVTM and ANQGSEA. CDR3 length: 15 residues. Here the CDR3 reads CSVEWREYGTDTQYF. The CDR3 coding sequence is TGCAGCGTTGAATGGCGGGAGTATGGCACAGATACGCAGTATTTT.